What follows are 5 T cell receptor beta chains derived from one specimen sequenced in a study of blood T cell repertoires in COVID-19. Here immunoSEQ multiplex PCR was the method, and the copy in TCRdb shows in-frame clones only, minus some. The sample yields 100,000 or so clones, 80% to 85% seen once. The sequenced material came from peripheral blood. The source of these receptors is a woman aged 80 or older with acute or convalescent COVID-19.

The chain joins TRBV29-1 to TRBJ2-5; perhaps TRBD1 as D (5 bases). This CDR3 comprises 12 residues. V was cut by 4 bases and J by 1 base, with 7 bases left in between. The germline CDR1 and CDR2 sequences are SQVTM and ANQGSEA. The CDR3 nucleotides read TGCAGCGTTGCGACAGCCCAAGAGACCCAGTACTTC. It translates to CSVATAQETQYF.

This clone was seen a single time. This CDR3 is CASSQGTGSAGANVLTF. The CDR3 region has the DNA TGTGCCAGCAGCCAAGGGACAGGGTCTGCTGGGGCCAACGTCCTGACTTTC. V and J are TRBV3-1 (or the pseudogene TRBV3-2) and TRBJ2-6, with TRBD1 identical over 8 bases. Trimming cost V 1 base and J 2 bases; bases outside gene matches: 4. The germline V gene encodes CDR1 LGHDT and CDR2 YNNKEL (reference sequence). This CDR3 comprises 17 residues.

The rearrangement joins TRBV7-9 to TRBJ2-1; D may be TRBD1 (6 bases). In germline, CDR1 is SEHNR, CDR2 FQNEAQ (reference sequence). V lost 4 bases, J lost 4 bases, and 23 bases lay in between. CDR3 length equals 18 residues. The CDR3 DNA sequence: TGTGCCAGCAGCTCCTTTAGGGGGAAGGGAGTCGGGTACAATGAGCAGTTCTTC. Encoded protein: CASSSFRGKGVGYNEQFF.

The CDR3 region is CASSFLTAEGSPLHF. CDR3 in DNA: TGTGCCAGCAGTTTCCTGACGGCCGAGGGTTCACCCCTCCACTTT. V and J are TRBV27 and TRBJ1-6; D unresolved. V was clipped by 3 bases and J by 9 bases, with 15 bases between them. The germline gives CDR1 MNHEY, CDR2 SMNVEV (reference sequence). The CDR3 loop spans 15 amino acids.

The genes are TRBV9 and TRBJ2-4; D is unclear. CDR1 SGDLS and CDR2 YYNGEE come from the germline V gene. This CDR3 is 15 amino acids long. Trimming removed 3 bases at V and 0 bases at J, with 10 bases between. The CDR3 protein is CASSADTLAKNIQYF. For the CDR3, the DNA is TGTGCCAGCAGCGCCGACACTCTAGCCAAAAACATTCAGTACTTC.